These T cell receptor beta chains were read from a single sample in a study of siplizumab effects on memory and regulatory T cells. Libraries were prepared by immunoSEQ multiplex PCR; TCRdb keeps only in-frame clonotypes and omits some of them. The sample gives around 95,000 clones, roughly 93% of which show up once; 1% to 1.5% is in the top ten. The specimen was non-Treg CD4+ T cells sorted from blood. These receptors were obtained from a human donor in good health. The CDR3 runs from the conserved cysteine through the conserved F or W. The order of the fields is clone size, V gene, CDR3 length, J gene, CDR3 protein. Clone size, where shown, is once, few, many, or a class for clones that have expanded.

abundance: -; v_gene: TRBV11-2; len: 16; j_gene: TRBJ2-7; CDR3aa: CASSLGGTSEAYEQYF
abundance: -; v_gene: TRBV25-1; len: 13; j_gene: TRBJ2-7; CDR3aa: CASSDPGIHEQYF
abundance: -; v_gene: TRBV11-2; len: 14; j_gene: TRBJ2-1; CDR3aa: CASSFGLSYNEQFF
abundance: -; v_gene: TRBV7-6; len: 14; j_gene: TRBJ1-4; CDR3aa: CASSFRDPHEKLFF
abundance: -; v_gene: TRBV9; len: 16; j_gene: TRBJ1-3; CDR3aa: CASSVGAGGSGNTIYF
abundance: -; v_gene: TRBV7-9; len: 14; j_gene: TRBJ2-3; CDR3aa: CASSLGQGADTQYF
abundance: few; v_gene: TRBV19; len: 13; j_gene: TRBJ1-5; CDR3aa: CASRTQGRQPQHF
abundance: -; v_gene: TRBV9; len: 15; j_gene: TRBJ2-2; CDR3aa: CASSADPQGAGELFF
abundance: -; v_gene: TRBV6-6; len: 12; j_gene: TRBJ2-5; CDR3aa: CASSRPRETQYF
abundance: -; v_gene: TRBV7-9; len: 15; j_gene: TRBJ1-2; CDR3aa: CASSPGQGAVYGYTF
abundance: -; v_gene: TRBV18; len: 16; j_gene: TRBJ2-2; CDR3aa: CASSLTQASNTGELFF
abundance: -; v_gene: TRBV6-1; len: 14; j_gene: TRBJ2-1; CDR3aa: CASSYRTGSNEQFF
abundance: -; v_gene: TRBV6-5; len: 14; j_gene: TRBJ1-2; CDR3aa: CASSQGQGIGGYTF
abundance: -; v_gene: TRBV29-1; len: 13; j_gene: TRBJ1-3; CDR3aa: CSATTGGENTIYF
abundance: -; v_gene: TRBV15; len: 14; j_gene: TRBJ2-2; CDR3aa: CATSRGGVGGELFF
abundance: -; v_gene: TRBV7-9; len: 15; j_gene: TRBJ1-1; CDR3aa: CASSHLGTQRAEAFF
abundance: -; v_gene: TRBV19; len: 15; j_gene: -; CDR3aa: CASSIFPSGGNEQYF
abundance: -; v_gene: TRBV5-1; len: 15; j_gene: TRBJ2-2; CDR3aa: CASSETSANTGELFF
abundance: -; v_gene: TRBV6-1; len: 15; j_gene: TRBJ2-7; CDR3aa: CASSENQGGWYEQYF
abundance: -; v_gene: TRBV2; len: 12; j_gene: TRBJ2-1; CDR3aa: CASRGTPAPRFF
abundance: -; v_gene: TRBV27; len: 15; j_gene: TRBJ2-5; CDR3aa: CASSPWVGVEETQYF
abundance: -; v_gene: TRBV4-1; len: 16; j_gene: TRBJ2-2; CDR3aa: CASSQYTGRNTGELFF
abundance: -; v_gene: TRBV5-4; len: 14; j_gene: TRBJ2-5; CDR3aa: CASSLAGIQETQYF
abundance: -; v_gene: TRBV28; len: 16; j_gene: TRBJ2-5; CDR3aa: CASSPSGRGNDKTQYF
abundance: -; v_gene: TRBV6-1; len: 12; j_gene: TRBJ2-7; CDR3aa: CASSGTAYEQYF
abundance: -; v_gene: TRBV18; len: 13; j_gene: TRBJ1-2; CDR3aa: CASSPGDAYGYTF
abundance: once; v_gene: TRBV6-1; len: 14; j_gene: TRBJ2-3; CDR3aa: CASRLAGGTDTQYF
abundance: -; v_gene: TRBV19; len: 14; j_gene: TRBJ2-7; CDR3aa: CASSNQGGSYEQYF
abundance: -; v_gene: TRBV6-1; len: 13; j_gene: TRBJ2-4; CDR3aa: CASSPTGGDIQYF
abundance: -; v_gene: TRBV6-5; len: 12; j_gene: TRBJ1-2; CDR3aa: CASSERRDGYTF
abundance: -; v_gene: TRBV4-2; len: 15; j_gene: TRBJ2-7; CDR3aa: CASSQEGAEAYEQYF
abundance: -; v_gene: TRBV4-1; len: 15; j_gene: TRBJ2-3; CDR3aa: CASSVQGQSTDTQYF
abundance: -; v_gene: TRBV4-1; len: 18; j_gene: TRBJ2-7; CDR3aa: CASSRGVGGQAFSYEQYF
abundance: -; v_gene: TRBV7-3; len: 16; j_gene: TRBJ2-7; CDR3aa: CASSLNGPNLLGEQYF
abundance: -; v_gene: TRBV2; len: 15; j_gene: TRBJ2-3; CDR3aa: CASSGQAGHTDTQYF
abundance: once; v_gene: TRBV13; len: 15; j_gene: TRBJ2-1; CDR3aa: CASSLVGGLVNEQFF
abundance: once; v_gene: TRBV19; len: 14; j_gene: TRBJ2-5; CDR3aa: CASSPRTDQETQYF
abundance: once; v_gene: TRBV10-3; len: 14; j_gene: TRBJ1-5; CDR3aa: CAIGGIQEIQPQHF
abundance: few; v_gene: TRBV30; len: 13; j_gene: TRBJ2-5; CDR3aa: CAWSKTPWGTQYF
abundance: -; v_gene: TRBV19; len: 14; j_gene: TRBJ2-5; CDR3aa: CASSIGTPGETQYF
abundance: -; v_gene: TRBV5-1; len: 16; j_gene: TRBJ1-5; CDR3aa: CASSPTQGGSNQPQHF
abundance: -; v_gene: TRBV6-1; len: 11; j_gene: TRBJ2-7; CDR3aa: CASGLTYEQYF